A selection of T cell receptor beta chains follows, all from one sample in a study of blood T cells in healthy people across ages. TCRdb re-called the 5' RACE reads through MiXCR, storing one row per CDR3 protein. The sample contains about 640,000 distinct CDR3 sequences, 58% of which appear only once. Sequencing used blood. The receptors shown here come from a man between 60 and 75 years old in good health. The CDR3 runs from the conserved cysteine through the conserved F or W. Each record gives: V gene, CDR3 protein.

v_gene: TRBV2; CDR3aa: CASREDSLGARSYNEQFF
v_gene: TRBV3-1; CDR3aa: CASSSWLETQYF
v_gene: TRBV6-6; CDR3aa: CASSPLTTDEQYF
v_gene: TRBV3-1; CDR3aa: CASSQEPLEEKEQYF
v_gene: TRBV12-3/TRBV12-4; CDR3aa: CASSPGTGMETQYF
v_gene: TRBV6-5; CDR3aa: CASSYGTGGRGYTF
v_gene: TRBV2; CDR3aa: CASSDQANYGYTF
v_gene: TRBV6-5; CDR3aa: CASSYVPGSEPQHF
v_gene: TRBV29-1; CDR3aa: CSVLENRVRVEQYF
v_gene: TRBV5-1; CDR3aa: CASSLEGPSGGSYNEQFF
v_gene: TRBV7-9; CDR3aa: CASSFNGEEQYF
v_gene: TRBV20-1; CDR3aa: CSVDAPGTNTEAFF
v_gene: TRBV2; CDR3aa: CASREDRGQETQYF
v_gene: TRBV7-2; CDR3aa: CASSVGGTEETQYF
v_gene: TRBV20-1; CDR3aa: CSATDGDGPYEQYF
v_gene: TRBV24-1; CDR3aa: CATSDPGIAGTETQYF
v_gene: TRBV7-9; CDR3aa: CASLGQGSYEQYF
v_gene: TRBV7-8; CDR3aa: CASSQAGGRNIQYF
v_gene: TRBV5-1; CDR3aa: CASSQPGQGAYEQYF
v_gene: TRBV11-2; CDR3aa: CASSSDGLAGAFGANVLTF
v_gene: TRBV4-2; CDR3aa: CASSQNGGGAAEVQTQYF
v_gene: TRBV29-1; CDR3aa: CSVGLETQYF
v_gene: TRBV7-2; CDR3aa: CASSLDRGPGEQYF
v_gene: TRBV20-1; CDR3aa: CSANPGRYRETQYF
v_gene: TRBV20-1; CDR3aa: CSALTVSYNEQFF
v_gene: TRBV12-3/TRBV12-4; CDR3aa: CASSPGEGGYGYTF
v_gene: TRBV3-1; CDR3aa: CASSQESPGSSYNEQFF
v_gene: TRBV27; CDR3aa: CASSPGVTIRNEQFF
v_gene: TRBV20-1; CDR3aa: CSAMAGRRDTQYF
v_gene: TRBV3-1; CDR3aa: CASSQSGHYGYTF
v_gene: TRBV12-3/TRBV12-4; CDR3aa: CAGSPVQAGGYGYTF
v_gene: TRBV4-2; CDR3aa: CASSQAQGGEQYF
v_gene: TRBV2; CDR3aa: CASSDEGRNSPLHF
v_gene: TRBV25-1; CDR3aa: CASSESYEQYF
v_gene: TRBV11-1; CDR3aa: CASSATGAGTQYF
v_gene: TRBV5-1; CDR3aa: CASRLGLAGTDTQYF
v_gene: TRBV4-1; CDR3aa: CASSQDPPQGVNYGYTF
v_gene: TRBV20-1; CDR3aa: CSARDPRGGETQFF